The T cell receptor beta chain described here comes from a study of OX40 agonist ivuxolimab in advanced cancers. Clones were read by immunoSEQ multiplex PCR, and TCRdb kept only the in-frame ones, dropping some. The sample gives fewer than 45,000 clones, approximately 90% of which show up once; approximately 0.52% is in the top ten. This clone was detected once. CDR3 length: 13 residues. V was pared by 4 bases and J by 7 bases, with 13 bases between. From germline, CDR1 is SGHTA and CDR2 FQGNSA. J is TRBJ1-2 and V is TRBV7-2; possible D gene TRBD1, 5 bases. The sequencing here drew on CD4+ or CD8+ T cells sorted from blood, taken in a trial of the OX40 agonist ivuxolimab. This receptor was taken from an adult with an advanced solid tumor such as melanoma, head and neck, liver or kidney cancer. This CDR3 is CASSSPGGVGYTF. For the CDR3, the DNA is TGTGCCAGCAGCTCCCCCGGGGGGGTTGGCTACACCTTC.